The 18 T cell receptor beta chains below all came from one sample that was sequenced in a study of PD-L1 blockade in urothelial cancer. Time point meaning: peripheral blood 6 weeks after treatment start. Some clones are missing from TCRdb's copy, which holds only in-frame ones; the method was immunoSEQ multiplex PCR. The data show 100,000 to 150,000 clones, about 82% seen once. The starting material was PBMCs, obtained around atezolizumab (anti-PD-L1) treatment. These receptors were collected from a man aged 50-59 years with urothelial cancer.

In its sample, this clone was seen once. The rearrangement links TRBV11-3 to TRBJ2-5, with D possibly matching TRBD1 (6 bases). This CDR3 spans 14 amino acids. Germline V lookup: CDR1 SGHNT, CDR2 YENEEA. Trimming took off 5 bases at V and 2 bases at J, with 12 bases between the two ends. The CDR3, as DNA: TGTGCCAGCAGCGCGACAGGTTTTCAAGAGACCCAGTACTTC. Protein: CASSATGFQETQYF.

This rearrangement joins TRBV27 to TRBJ1-5; D call uncertain. This CDR3 is built from 13 residues. Germline-derived CDR1 and CDR2 are MNHEY and SMNVEV (reference sequence). The V and J ends lost 3 bases and 4 bases respectively, with 7 bases between them. CDR3: CASSLRQNQPQHF. The CDR3 DNA follows: TGTGCCAGCAGTTTGAGGCAGAATCAGCCCCAGCATTTT.

The V and J genes are TRBV6-5 and TRBJ2-7, with 7 nucleotides matching TRBD2. The ends lost 1 base at V and 3 bases at J; junction bases unmatched: 6. The CDR3 has 15 amino acids. The germline gives CDR1 MNHEY, CDR2 SVGAGI. CDR3 bases: TGTGCCAGCAGTTACTTGCCAGCGGGGTACTACGAGCAGTACTTC. Protein sequence: CASSYLPAGYYEQYF.

V and J are TRBV6-5 and TRBJ2-3; TRBD2 agrees at 10 bases. The trim removed 4 bases at V and 4 bases at J, leaving 8 bases unmatched. In germline, CDR1 is MNHEY, CDR2 SVGAGI. The CDR3 length is 16 residues. The CDR3 coding sequence is TGTGCCAGCAGTTCCGGACTAGCGGTTGTAGCAGATACGCAGTATTTT. Translated: CASSSGLAVVADTQYF.

V is TRBV9 and J is TRBJ2-1; unclear D gene. Germline V gene lookup returns CDR1 SGDLS and CDR2 YYNGEE. The CDR3 has 13 amino acids. Trimming pared 0 bases from V and 6 bases from J, leaving 7 bases between. The CDR3 bases are TGTGCCAGCAGCGTAGGTACTACCAATGAGCAGTTCTTC. Its translation is CASSVGTTNEQFF. The whole variable domain, remainder taken from reference TRBV9 and TRBJ2-1, is DSGVTQTPKHLITATGQRVTLRCSPRSGDLSVYWYQQSLDQGLQFLIQYYNGEERAKGNILERFSAQQFPDLHSELNLSSLELGDSALYFCASSVGTTNEQFFGPGTRLTVL.

This chain uses TRBV7-3 with TRBJ1-1; TRBD1 is a possible D gene (5 bases). Between the trimmed V and J ends, which lost 5 bases and 1 base, there was a span of 11 bases. The germline gives CDR1 SGHTA, CDR2 FQGTGA. The CDR3 length is 14 residues. CDR3 region: CASSPWGGNTEAFF. Here the CDR3 DNA reads TGTGCCAGCAGCCCTTGGGGGGGGAACACTGAAGCTTTCTTT.

The sample holds a few counts of this clone. The same CDR3 is also encoded by other DNA sequences in this sample. The V and J genes are TRBV28 and TRBJ1-1, with a tentative D call TRBD1 (5 bases). There are 14 residues in the CDR3. Germline CDR1 reads MDHEN; CDR2 reads SYDVKM. V was trimmed by 3 bases and J by 1 base, leaving 9 bases between them. The CDR3 sequence is CASSFRGKNTEAFF. As DNA, the CDR3 is TGTGCCAGCAGTTTTAGGGGCAAGAACACTGAAGCTTTCTTT.

This chain connects TRBV19 to TRBJ1-1, with 10 bases aligning to TRBD1. CDR3 length: 16 amino acids. The V gene's germline CDR1 is LNHDA and CDR2 SQIVND (reference sequence). The V and J ends lost 6 bases and 5 bases, in that order; junction bases with no gene match: 12. CDR3 sequence reads: CASRPAGTGVATEAFF. The CDR3 region has the DNA TGTGCCAGTAGGCCCGCCGGGACAGGGGTTGCGACTGAAGCTTTCTTT.

The chain has TRBV30 and TRBJ1-4; D unresolved. Trimming took 3 bases from V and 0 from J, leaving 11 bases between them. The germline V gene has CDR1 GTSNPN and CDR2 SVGIG (reference sequence). The CDR3 is 15 amino acids. This CDR3 is CAWRPTTPTNEKLFF. The CDR3 coding sequence is TGTGCCTGGAGACCGACGACACCAACTAATGAAAAACTGTTTTTT.

The rearrangement uses TRBV2 and TRBJ2-6; the match to TRBD1 covers 11 bases. The V gene end was trimmed by 2 bases and the J gene end by 1 base; junction bases not matched to a gene: 4. In germline, CDR1 is SNHLY, CDR2 FYNNEI. CDR3 size: 18 residues. The CDR3 DNA sequence: TGTGCCAGCAGTGAATTGGGACAGGGGGGGTCTGGGGCCAACGTCCTGACTTTC. Encoded protein: CASSELGQGGSGANVLTF.

The chain carries TRBV7-9 and TRBJ1-2; 7 positions agree with TRBD1. CDR1 and CDR2 (germline): SEHNR, FQNEAQ (reference sequence). V lost 5 bases and J lost 3; bases outside the gene matches: 3. The CDR3 loop spans 13 amino acids. The CDR3 DNA sequence: TGTGCCAGCAGCCTAGGGACAGACTATGGCTACACCTTC. Amino acid sequence: CASSLGTDYGYTF.

This chain links TRBV6-1 with TRBJ1-1; TRBD1 agrees at 7 bases. The CDR3 contains 14 residues. The germline V gene encodes CDR1 MNHNS and CDR2 SASEGT. The J segment lost 0 bases and the V segment lost 6 bases, leaving 4 bases of the junction unmatched. The CDR3 region has the DNA TGTGCCAGCAGGGGACAGCCCATGAACACTGAAGCTTTCTTT. Its protein is CASRGQPMNTEAFF.

The chain joins TRBV28 to TRBJ2-1, with 9 bases fitting TRBD2. Trimming removed 6 bases from V and 6 bases from J; junction bases left unmatched: 6. Germline CDR1 and CDR2: MDHEN and SYDVKM. The CDR3 sequence is 14 residues long. The CDR3 sequence is CASRKAGGSNEQFF. The CDR3 DNA follows: TGTGCCAGCAGAAAAGCGGGAGGAAGCAATGAGCAGTTCTTC. The entire variable domain, with the rest obtained from reference TRBV28 and TRBJ2-1, is as follows: DVKVTQSSRYLVKRTGEKVFLECVQDMDHENMFWYRQDPGLGLRLIYFSYDVKMKEKGDIPEGYSVSREKKERFSLILESASTNQTSMYLCASRKAGGSNEQFFGPGTRLTVL.

The chain combines TRBV6-6 with TRBJ1-2, with 9 bases that match TRBD1. V lost 3 bases to trimming and J lost 8 bases; unmatched junction nucleotides: 4. This CDR3 has 13 residues. CDR1 is MNHNY and CDR2 is SVGAGI in the germline V gene (reference sequence). For the CDR3, the DNA is TGTGCCAGCAGTTATCGACAGGGGGAAGGCTACACCTTC. Its translation: CASSYRQGEGYTF.

The chain links TRBV18 to TRBJ1-1; D may be TRBD1 (5 bases). This CDR3 is 14 amino acids long. Germline CDR1 KGHSH, CDR2 LQKENI. Deletions cut 6 bases from V and 0 bases from J, with 11 bases between. The CDR3 DNA sequence: TGTGCCAGCTCGTTACAGGCGATGAACACTGAAGCTTTCTTT. Encoded protein: CASSLQAMNTEAFF.

The CDR3 DNA follows: TGTGCCAGCAGTGGGGACAGGGCCGTGCGTGGGCCCCAGCATTTT. Amino acid sequence: CASSGDRAVRGPQHF. The chain links TRBV2 to TRBJ1-5, with TRBD1 identical over 9 bases. The CDR3 contains 15 residues. Germline loops: CDR1 SNHLY, CDR2 FYNNEI. Trimming took 4 bases from V and 9 from J; bases not matched to a gene: 10.

In DNA form, the CDR3 reads TGTGCCAGCAGCTTAAAGGGTCGACTAGCGGGCTCCTACGAGCAGTACTTC. This translates into CASSLKGRLAGSYEQYF. This chain connects TRBV7-9 to TRBJ2-7, with 10 bases lining up with TRBD2. The V segment lost 2 bases and the J segment 0 bases; nucleotides outside the gene matches: 7. CDR3 size: 17 residues. Germline CDR1 SEHNR, CDR2 FQNEAQ (reference sequence).

The chain has TRBV7-2 and TRBJ2-5; 14 bases match TRBD2. The CDR3 loop spans 16 amino acids. J lost 6 bases, V lost 5 bases, and 8 bases had no gene match. Germline V gene lookup returns CDR1 SGHTA and CDR2 FQGNSA. The CDR3, as DNA: TGTGCCAGCAGCCAAGGGGGGACTAGCGGGAGAAAGACCCAGTACTTC. Amino acids: CASSQGGTSGRKTQYF.